This is a list of T cell receptor beta chains from one sample in a study of neurological immune-mediated disorders. TCRdb processed the 5' RACE reads anew with MiXCR; each CDR3 protein has one entry. The sample has some 30,000 distinct CDR3 sequences; about 12% are singletons. The material sequenced was PBMCs. The source is a woman in her thirties or forties in good health. CDR3s include the opening cysteine and the closing phenylalanine or tryptophan. Each record gives: clone size, D gene, V gene, J gene, CDR3 DNA, CDR3 protein. D genes are given only for firm matches. Expanded clones are given a class, and other clones once, few, many or no size at all.

.	.	TRBV6-1	TRBJ2-1	TGTGCCATCTCCTACAATGAGCAGTTCTTC	CAISYNEQFF
.	TRBD1	TRBV4-1	TRBJ2-1	TGCGCCAGCAGCCAAGGGGACAGGGAACGGAATGAGCAGTTCTTC	CASSQGDRERNEQFF
many	TRBD1	TRBV6-1	TRBJ2-4	TGTGCCAGCAGTCGGGACAGGGAATACATTCAGTACTTC	CASSRDREYIQYF
medium-sized	.	TRBV4-3	TRBJ2-2	TGCGCCAGCAGCCAAGATATCCGGCGTAGGGGGGGCAATGGGGAGCTGTTTTTT	CASSQDIRRRGGNGELFF
many	.	TRBV20-1	TRBJ2-3	TGCAGTGCCTTGATCGTAGCCGGCACAGATACGCAGTATTTT	CSALIVAGTDTQYF
many	.	TRBV6-1	TRBJ1-2	TGTGCCAGCAGTGTGGCCAGCTTCTATGGCTACACCTTC	CASSVASFYGYTF
many	.	TRBV7-3	TRBJ1-2	TGTGCCAGCAGCCCCGGGGGCAGGGACTCTGGCTACACCTTC	CASSPGGRDSGYTF
many	.	TRBV2	TRBJ1-2	TGTGCCAGCAGTGAAGGAGGGGGACGGAAGAACTATGGCTACACCTTC	CASSEGGGRKNYGYTF
medium-sized	.	TRBV12-3/TRBV12-4	TRBJ1-1	TGTGCCAGCAGCTCCCAGAGGGGGGCCACTGAAGCTTTCTTT	CASSSQRGATEAFF
many	TRBD1	TRBV3-1	TRBJ2-7	TGTGCCAGCAGCCAATGGACAGGGGACTACGAGCAGTACTTC	CASSQWTGDYEQYF
many	.	TRBV10-3	TRBJ1-4	TGTGCCACCTTCAATAGGGCTAATGAAAAACTGTTTTTT	CATFNRANEKLFF
many	.	TRBV12-3/TRBV12-4	TRBJ1-5	TGTGCCAGCAGCCGAGCACTGACCCAGCATTTT	CASSRALTQHF
many	.	TRBV10-3	TRBJ2-3	TGTGCCATCAGTGAGAAGCAGGGCTCAATAGATACGCAGTATTTT	CAISEKQGSIDTQYF
many	.	TRBV12-3/TRBV12-4	TRBJ1-5	TGTGCCAGCAGTTGGGCAGACAATCAGCCCCAGCATTTT	CASSWADNQPQHF
many	TRBD1	TRBV20-1	TRBJ1-2	TGCAGTGCGAGGAACTACCGGGACAGAACTAACTATGGCTACACCTTC	CSARNYRDRTNYGYTF
medium-sized	.	TRBV12-3/TRBV12-4	TRBJ1-4	TGTGCCAGCAGTCCTGGCCCGTTGGGTGAAAAACTGTTTTTT	CASSPGPLGEKLFF
many	.	TRBV5-1	TRBJ2-7	TGCGCCAGCAGCTTTTGGGGACCAGGGTTTGAGCAGTACTTC	CASSFWGPGFEQYF
many	.	TRBV7-2	TRBJ2-2	TGTGCCAGCAGCTTAGTTCGGAACACCGGGGAGCTGTTTTTT	CASSLVRNTGELFF
.	.	TRBV5-1	TRBJ2-2	TGCGCCAGCAGCACCCTGACGAACACCGGGGAGCTGTTTTTT	CASSTLTNTGELFF
many	.	TRBV4-3	TRBJ2-6	TGCGCCAGCAGCCGTGACGGCTCTGGGGCCAACGTCCTGACTTTC	CASSRDGSGANVLTF
many	TRBD2	TRBV12-3/TRBV12-4	TRBJ2-2	TGTGCCAGCGTACGGGGGGGCCTCTTGGGCACCGGGGAGCTGTTTTTT	CASVRGGLLGTGELFF
many	TRBD2	TRBV15	TRBJ2-1	TGTGCCACCAGCTCCGGAGGGGACGGCGGGAGGGCCCGAAATGAGCAGTTCTTC	CATSSGGDGGRARNEQFF
many	.	TRBV20-1	TRBJ1-5	TGCAGTGTAGGGGGTACCAATCAGCCCCAGCATTTT	CSVGGTNQPQHF
many	TRBD1	TRBV6-1	TRBJ1-4	TGTGCCAGCAGATGGACAGGGTCGGATGAAAAACTGTTTTTT	CASRWTGSDEKLFF
many	TRBD1	TRBV20-1	TRBJ1-2	TGCAGTGCTAGTCCAGGGACAGGGGCAATGGGTGGCTACACCTTC	CSASPGTGAMGGYTF
many	TRBD1	TRBV6-2/TRBV6-3	TRBJ2-6	TGTGCCAGCAGTTACCCGTTTGGGACAGACTCCTCTGGGGCCAACGTCCTGACTTTC	CASSYPFGTDSSGANVLTF
many	TRBD2	TRBV12-3/TRBV12-4	TRBJ2-3	TGTGCCAGCAGTCGTAGCGGGGGGACCACAGATACGCAGTATTTT	CASSRSGGTTDTQYF
many	.	TRBV30	TRBJ2-4	TGTGCCTGGAGTCTCGGGGCAGGGGTGAACATTCAGTACTTC	CAWSLGAGVNIQYF
many	.	TRBV29-1	TRBJ1-4	TGCAGCGTTACGATAGCAACTAATGAAAAACTGTTTTTT	CSVTIATNEKLFF
many	.	TRBV7-2	TRBJ2-3	TGTGCCAGCAGCAAAAGGGAGGGGGCGGTTGGTTTT	CASSKREGAVGF
many	.	TRBV6-2/TRBV6-3	TRBJ1-5	TGTGCCAGCAGTTACTCGAGATACGGCCATCAGCCCCAGCATTTT	CASSYSRYGHQPQHF
many	TRBD1	TRBV6-6	TRBJ1-5	TGTGCCAGCAGAGGGACAGTCCCCTATAGCAATCAGCCCCAGCATTTT	CASRGTVPYSNQPQHF
few	TRBD1	TRBV28	TRBJ1-3	TGTGCCAGCAAGGAACCCGGGACAGGGGACGGAAACACCATATATTTT	CASKEPGTGDGNTIYF
many	.	TRBV20-1	TRBJ2-1	TGCAGTGCTTACAGGGTCGGCTCCTACAATGAGCAGTTCTTC	CSAYRVGSYNEQFF
many	.	TRBV7-2	TRBJ2-1	TGTGCCAGCAGCGGATACGCCAAGTTAGGGCTTGAGCAGTTCTTC	CASSGYAKLGLEQFF
many	.	TRBV6-4	TRBJ2-2	TGTGCCAGCAGGGCACAGGGCGGGGAGCTGTTTTTT	CASRAQGGELFF
.	.	TRBV5-1	TRBJ2-6	TGCGCCAGCAGCAGGGAGAGCTCTGGGGCCAACGTCCTGACTTTC	CASSRESSGANVLTF
once	.	TRBV5-1	TRBJ1-6	TGCGCCAGCAGCCCTACTTCGATTGCATCTAATTCACCCCACTTT	CASSPTSIASNSPHF
many	.	TRBV5-1	TRBJ2-7	TGCGCCAGCAGCTTGGACCCGGAGCCTACCTACGAGCAGTACTTC	CASSLDPEPTYEQYF
many	.	TRBV6-1	TRBJ2-1	TGTGCCAGCATTGAGACTAGGGACAATGAGCAGTTCTTC	CASIETRDNEQFF
many	.	TRBV5-1	TRBJ2-5	TGCGCCAGCAGCTTCGACAGGTCTTCGGAGACCCAGTACTTC	CASSFDRSSETQYF